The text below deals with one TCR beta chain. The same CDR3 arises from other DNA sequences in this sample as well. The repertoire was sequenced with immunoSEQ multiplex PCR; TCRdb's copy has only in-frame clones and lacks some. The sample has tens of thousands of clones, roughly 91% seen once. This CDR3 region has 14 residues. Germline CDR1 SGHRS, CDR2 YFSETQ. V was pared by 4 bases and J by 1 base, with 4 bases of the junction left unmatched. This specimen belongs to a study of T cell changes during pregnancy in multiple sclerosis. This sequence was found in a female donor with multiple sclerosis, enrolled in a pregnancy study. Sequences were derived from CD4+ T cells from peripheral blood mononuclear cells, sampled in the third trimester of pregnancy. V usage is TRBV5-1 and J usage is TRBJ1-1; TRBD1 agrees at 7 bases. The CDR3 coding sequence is TGCGCCAGCAGCCTCGGACAGGCGAACACTGAAGCTTTCTTT. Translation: CASSLGQANTEAFF.